This T cell receptor (beta chain) was found in a study of regulatory T cells in long-lasting Graves disease (dated by TCRdb to 2020 to 2022). Study-level background: In the newly diagnosed Graves' disease group, patients had been taking antithyroid drugs for less than 3 months. The study was conducted in China and was registered as a clinical trial. A total of some 33 samples were covered by TCR sequencing, comprising around 13 persistent and 20 or so newly diagnosed Graves' disease patients. This study used TCR sequencing and RNA sequencing of peripheral blood to compare persistent Graves' disease patients against newly diagnosed Graves' disease patients.

The germline ends are 9 bases apart after V is trimmed by 4 bases and J by 5 bases. The cysteine opens and the phenylalanine closes a CDR3 of 13 amino acids. Kept here is only the CDR3 DNA, which spans 39 bases and is read in frame from base 1. CDR1 and CDR2 were assigned from the germline V gene as MNHNS and SASEGT. The study at large found these results: Only the TCR beta chain was sequenced and analyzed. Peripheral blood alone was examined, since thyroid tissue, which constituted the primary lesion, could not be accessed. As a limitation, the authors acknowledged that the small sample size may reduce accuracy. Persistent disease showed preferential use of TRBV28, TRBJ1-2 and TRBJ2-5, whereas newly diagnosed disease favored TRBV20-1 and TRBJ2-1. Persistent patients shared more public clonotypes among themselves (roughly 2,700) than newly diagnosed patients did (about 970). Lower TCR Shannon entropy and fewer highly expanded clones were observed in persistent Graves' disease patients than in newly diagnosed patients, which suggested clonal expansion.

Receptor libraries were prepared by multiplex PCR. The run used an Illumina HiSeq 4000. To build TCR beta libraries, CDR3 regions were amplified by Arm-PCR using iRepertoire HTBI primers. Before sequencing, the PCR products underwent gel purification. The authors processed their data as follows. Across samples, 60 to 70 TRBV and 14 TRBJ segments were identified and used for gene usage analysis of CDR3 amino acid clonotypes. COPE and FqMerger were used to merge filtered high-quality paired reads into contigs. BLAST was used to align contigs to IMGT TRBV, TRBD and TRBJ reference genes, with CDR3 defined following IMGT. Any clonotype with a frequency above 0.1% was counted as a highly expanded clone. Repertoire diversity was measured by Shannon entropy, and V-J evenness by the Gini coefficient. A clonotype found in more than one individual was treated as public. TCRdb reworked the public reads: Q25 trimming with fastp, MiXCR clone assembly, productive beta chains retained. One record per CDR3 amino acid sequence lists the most common genes and DNA. The V and J calls shown here were made by TCRdb, not taken from the authors' results. This sample gives 250,000 to 300,000 distinct CDR3 sequences in total; roughly 18% of them show up just once. The leading ten clones occupy 14% of the sample.

The time point label for this specimen denotes: newly diagnosed GD, antithyroid drugs for less than 3 months. RNA was extracted from PBMCs in TRIzol for both TCR sequencing and RNA sequencing. Graves' disease was diagnosed according to American Thyroid Association guidelines. Recruitment of patients was carried out at an endocrinology department in Xi'an, China. From each patient, 8 to 10 milliliters of peripheral blood was collected into an EDTA anticoagulant tube. PBMCs were isolated by Ficoll Paque Plus density gradient separation without further T cell sorting. An Agilent 2100 Bioanalyzer and agarose gel were used to check RNA quality, while a NanoDrop 2000 measured RNA concentration. This clonotype was detected ten times or more. Its antigen is still unknown. No much larger clone exists at a distance of one base, and base qualities are not known. The same data also went into a second study, on T cells in Graves' hyperthyroidism and ophthalmopathy. Taken from the second paper: Stable Graves' hyperthyroidism was defined as no progression to ophthalmopathy during 18 months of follow-up. Hyperthyroidism patients were newly diagnosed, had a disease duration of under 2 months, and were aged 18 to 65 years. Patients with uncontrolled infections, other autoimmune diseases, pregnancy or lactation were excluded. Diagnoses were established on the basis of clinical symptoms, serum thyroxine and TRAb, thyroid ultrasound, and orbital computed tomography. The TCR CDR3 was subjected to a first round of RT-PCR using the HTBI primer set and the Qiagen OneStep RT-PCR kit. Most expanded thyroid clonotypes (frequency above 0.001) were also found in blood, which suggests that blood repertoires may mirror thyroid immune responses. A 13 V-J signature model separated ophthalmopathy from stable hyperthyroidism, with about 88% sensitivity and around 84% specificity in cross-validation and 80%/75% in testing. In validation, the model predicted progression to ophthalmopathy with approximately 69% sensitivity and about 73% specificity, a median of 6.5 months before onset. A discovery cohort of 95 to 100 patients, approximately 44 with Graves' ophthalmopathy and 57 with stable Graves' hyperthyroidism, was used to find distinguishing TCR V-J signatures. Whether ophthalmopathy could be predicted prospectively was tested in an independent validation cohort made up of under 20 hyperthyroidism patients plus 17 patients who later progressed to ophthalmopathy. For training and testing, the 110 or so patients in the discovery cohort were randomly divided in a 7:3 ratio. In several Graves' hyperthyroidism patients, the study also compared T-cell repertoires from thyroid tissue with T-cell repertoires from blood. Following sampling, methimazole starting at 30 mg daily was given to hyperthyroidism patients, and high-dose intravenous methylprednisolone was given to ophthalmopathy patients. Libraries were constructed in a second round of multiplex PCR, after which size selection and purification were carried out. Sequencing of the libraries was done on an Illumina HiSeq2000 using paired-end 100 bp reads. Raw data were processed with SOAPnuke, discarding reads with adapters, uncalled bases, mean Phred below 15, or no exact constant-primer or identifier match. COPE v1.2.5 was used to merge high-quality paired reads, and clonotypes were defined as unique nucleotide sequences. Clonotypes were aligned to IMGT TRBV, TRBD and TRBJ reference segments using MiTCR v1.1. The analysis was restricted to V-J combinations with a frequency above 0.0001, which together covered about 99% of the repertoires. A TCS score was defined as the ratio between F50 (clonal expansion) and ExV (chaos), using BLOSUM62-based TCRdist between CDR3 peptides within each V-J. Welch's t-statistics and random forest reduced approximately 520 V-J features to roughly 13, which were used in a naive Bayes classifier (R e1071). No statistical method was used to set the sample size in advance, and investigators knew the group allocation. The paper reports TCR Vbeta CDR3 sequencing of about 140 peripheral blood samples: 43 ophthalmopathy, roughly 74 hyperthyroidism and some 17 progressor patients.

The sequence was collected from a woman under 40 with Graves disease. Donor details come from another sample of the same person, matched by shared clones. Material: peripheral blood mononuclear cells (PBMCs), obtained at new diagnosis, from a patient treated with antithyroid drugs. The chain employs TRBV6-1 and TRBJ2-1; perhaps TRBD1 is the D gene, with 6 bases matching. This receptor has the CDR3 CASSGTADNEQFF. The DNA sequence reads TGTGCCAGCAGTGGGACAGCGGACAATGAGCAGTTCTTC.